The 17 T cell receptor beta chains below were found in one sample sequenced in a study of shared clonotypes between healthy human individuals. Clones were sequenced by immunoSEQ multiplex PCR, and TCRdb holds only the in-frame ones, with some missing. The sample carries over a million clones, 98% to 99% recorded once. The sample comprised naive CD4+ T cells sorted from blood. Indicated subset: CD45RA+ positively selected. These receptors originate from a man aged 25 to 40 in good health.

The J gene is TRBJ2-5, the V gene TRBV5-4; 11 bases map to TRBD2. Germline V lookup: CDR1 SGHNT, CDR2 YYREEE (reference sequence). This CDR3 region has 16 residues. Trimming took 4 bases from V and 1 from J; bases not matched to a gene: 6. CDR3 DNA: TGTGCCAGCAGCGCGGCTAGCGGGAGGTCCCAAGAGACCCAGTACTTC. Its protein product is CASSAASGRSQETQYF.

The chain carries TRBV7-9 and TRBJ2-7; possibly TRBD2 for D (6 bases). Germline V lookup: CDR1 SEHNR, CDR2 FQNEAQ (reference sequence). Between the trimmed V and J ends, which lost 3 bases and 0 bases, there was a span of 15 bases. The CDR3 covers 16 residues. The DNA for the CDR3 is TGTGCCAGCAGCTTCAACCGGGGGTCTGCCTCCTACGAGCAGTACTTC. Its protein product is CASSFNRGSASYEQYF.

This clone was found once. CDR3 DNA: TGTGCCAGCAGCAGACTCCGAGAAAAGGGCTACACCTTC. Protein: CASSRLREKGYTF. This sequence joins TRBV2 and TRBJ1-2; D is undetermined. V was clipped by 6 bases and J by 8 bases, with 16 bases between them. Germline V gene sequence: CDR1 SNHLY, CDR2 FYNNEI. This CDR3 is built from 13 residues.

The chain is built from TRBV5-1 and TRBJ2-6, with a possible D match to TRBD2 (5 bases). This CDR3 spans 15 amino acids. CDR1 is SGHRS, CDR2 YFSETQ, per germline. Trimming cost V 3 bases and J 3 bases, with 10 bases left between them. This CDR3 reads CASSSGGVGANVLTF. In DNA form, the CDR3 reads TGCGCCAGCAGCTCTGGAGGAGTTGGGGCCAACGTCCTGACTTTC.

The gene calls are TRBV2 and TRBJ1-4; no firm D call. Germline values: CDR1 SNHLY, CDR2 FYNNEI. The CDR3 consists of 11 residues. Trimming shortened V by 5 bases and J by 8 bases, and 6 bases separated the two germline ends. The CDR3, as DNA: TGTGCCAGCAGTTTCCAAGAAAAACTGTTTTTT. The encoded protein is CASSFQEKLFF.

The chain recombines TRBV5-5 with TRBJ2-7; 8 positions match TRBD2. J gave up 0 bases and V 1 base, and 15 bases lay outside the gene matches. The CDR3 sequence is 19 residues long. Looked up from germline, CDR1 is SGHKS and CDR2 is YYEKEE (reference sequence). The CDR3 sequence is CASSLMVGFAGGNSYEQYF. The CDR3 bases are TGTGCCAGCAGCTTGATGGTGGGGTTCGCGGGAGGAAACTCCTACGAGCAGTACTTC.

The CDR3 here is CASSNRGSQPQHF. CDR3 nucleotides: TGTGCCAGCAGCAATAGGGGATCTCAGCCCCAGCATTTT. The chain links TRBV18 to TRBJ1-5; possible D gene TRBD1, 5 bases. The V gene's germline CDR1 is KGHSH and CDR2 LQKENI. This CDR3 region has 13 residues. With 8 bases removed from V and 6 bases from J, the gap between germline ends came to 14 bases.

CDR3 DNA sequence: TGTGCCAGCAGTACAACAGGGACTGGGGCCAACGTCCTGACTTTC. Its translation: CASSTTGTGANVLTF. The chain is built from TRBV27 and TRBJ2-6; the D gene is possibly TRBD1 (6 bases). The CDR3 is 15 residues long. Between the trimmed V and J ends, which lost 5 bases and 2 bases, there was a span of 10 bases. From germline, CDR1 is MNHEY and CDR2 SMNVEV (reference sequence). The full variable domain, with the rest looked up from reference TRBV27 and TRBJ2-6, is EAQVTQNPRYLITVTGKKLTVTCSQNMNHEYMSWYRQDPGLGLRQIYYSMNVEVTDKGDVPEGYKVSRKEKRNFPLILESPSPNQTSLYFCASSTTGTGANVLTFGAGSRLTVL.

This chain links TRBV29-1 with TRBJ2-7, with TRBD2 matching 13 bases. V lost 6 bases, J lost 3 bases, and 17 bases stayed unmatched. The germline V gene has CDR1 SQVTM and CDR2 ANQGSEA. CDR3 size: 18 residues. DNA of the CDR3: TGCAGCGTGAATTCGGGAAGGACTAGCGGGAGCTTGGGCTACGAGCAGTACTTC. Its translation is CSVNSGRTSGSLGYEQYF.

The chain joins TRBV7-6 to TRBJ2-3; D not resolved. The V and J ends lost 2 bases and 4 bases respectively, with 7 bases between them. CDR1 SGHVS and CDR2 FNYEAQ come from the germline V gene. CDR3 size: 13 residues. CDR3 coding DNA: TGTGCCAGCAGCTTACTCGTGTCAGATACGCAGTATTTT. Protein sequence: CASSLLVSDTQYF.

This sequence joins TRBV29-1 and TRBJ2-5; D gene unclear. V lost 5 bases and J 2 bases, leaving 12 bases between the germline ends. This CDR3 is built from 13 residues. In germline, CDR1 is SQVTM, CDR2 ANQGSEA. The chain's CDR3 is CSVSNVVQETQYF. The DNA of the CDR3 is TGCAGCGTTTCGAACGTTGTTCAAGAGACCCAGTACTTC.

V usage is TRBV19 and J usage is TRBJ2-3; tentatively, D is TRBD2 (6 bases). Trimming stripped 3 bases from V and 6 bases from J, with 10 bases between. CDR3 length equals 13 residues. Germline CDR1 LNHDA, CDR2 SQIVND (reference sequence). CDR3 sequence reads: CASSIRERDTQYF. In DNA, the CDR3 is TGTGCCAGTAGTATCCGGGAGCGGGATACGCAGTATTTT. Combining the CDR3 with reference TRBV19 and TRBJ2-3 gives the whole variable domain DGGITQSPKYLFRKEGQNVTLSCEQNLNHDAMYWYRQDPGQGLRLIYYSQIVNDFQKGDIAEGYSVSREKKESFPLTVTSAQKNPTAFYLCASSIRERDTQYFGPGTRLTVL.

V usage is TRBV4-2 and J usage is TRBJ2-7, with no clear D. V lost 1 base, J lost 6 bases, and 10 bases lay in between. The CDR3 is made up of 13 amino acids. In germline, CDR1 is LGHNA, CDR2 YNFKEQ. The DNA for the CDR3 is TGTGCCAGCAGCCAAGTGCGAGCTGCCGAGCAGTACTTC. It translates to CASSQVRAAEQYF.

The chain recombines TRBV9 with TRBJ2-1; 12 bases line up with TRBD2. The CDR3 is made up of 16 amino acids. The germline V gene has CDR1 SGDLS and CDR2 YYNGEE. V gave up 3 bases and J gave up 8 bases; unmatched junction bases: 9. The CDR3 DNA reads TGTGCCAGCAGCGCCACAGGACTAGCGGGGTGGCATGAGCAGTTCTTC. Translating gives CASSATGLAGWHEQFF.

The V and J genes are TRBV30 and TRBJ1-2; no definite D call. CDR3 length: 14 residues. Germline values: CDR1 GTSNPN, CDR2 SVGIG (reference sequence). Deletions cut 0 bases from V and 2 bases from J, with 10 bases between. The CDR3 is CAWSVGIVNYGYTF. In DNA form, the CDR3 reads TGTGCCTGGAGTGTTGGCATAGTCAACTATGGCTACACCTTC.

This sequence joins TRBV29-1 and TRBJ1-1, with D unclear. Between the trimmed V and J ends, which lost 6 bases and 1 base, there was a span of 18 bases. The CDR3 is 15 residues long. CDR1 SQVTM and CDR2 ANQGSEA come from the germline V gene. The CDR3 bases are TGCAGCGTCACCGTTCAGGTTCTCTCGAACACTGAAGCTTTCTTT. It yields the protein CSVTVQVLSNTEAFF.

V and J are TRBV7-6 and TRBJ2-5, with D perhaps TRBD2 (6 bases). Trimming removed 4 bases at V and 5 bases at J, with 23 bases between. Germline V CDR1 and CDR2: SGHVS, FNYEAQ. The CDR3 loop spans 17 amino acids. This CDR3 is CASSYRVRGVVGETQYF. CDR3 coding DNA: TGTGCCAGCAGCTACCGGGTCCGCGGGGTTGTCGGTGAGACCCAGTACTTC. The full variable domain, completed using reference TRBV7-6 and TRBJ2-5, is GAGVSQSPRYKVTKRGQDVALRCDPISGHVSLYWYRQALGQGPEFLTYFNYEAQQDKSGLPNDRFSAERPEGSISTLTIQRTEQRDSAMYRCASSYRVRGVVGETQYFGPGTRLLVL.